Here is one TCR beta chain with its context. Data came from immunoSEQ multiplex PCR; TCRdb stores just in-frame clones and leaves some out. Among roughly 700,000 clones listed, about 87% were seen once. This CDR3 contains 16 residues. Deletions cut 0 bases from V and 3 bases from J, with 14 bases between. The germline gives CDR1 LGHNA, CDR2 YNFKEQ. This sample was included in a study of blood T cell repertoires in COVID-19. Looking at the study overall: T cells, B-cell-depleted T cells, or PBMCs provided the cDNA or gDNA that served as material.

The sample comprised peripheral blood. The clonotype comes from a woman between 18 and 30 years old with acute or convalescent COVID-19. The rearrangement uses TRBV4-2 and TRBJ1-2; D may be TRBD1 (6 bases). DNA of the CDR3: TGTGCCAGCAGCCAAGAGGGCATAAACAGGGACTATGGCTACACCTTC. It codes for CASSQEGINRDYGYTF.